This T cell receptor (beta chain) derives from a study of blood T cells in healthy people across ages. Germline V gene sequence: CDR1 MNHEY, CDR2 SVGAGI. The CDR3 contains 18 residues. V was clipped by 1 base and J by 1 base; unmatched bases: 11. Isolated per sample were at least 7 million PBMCs. For the second PCR, which ran for roughly 6 to 12 cycles, a sample-barcoded 5' primer and a J-beta primer mix were used. TCRdb re-analysed the 5' RACE reads in MiXCR, keeping a single row per CDR3 protein. The sample includes over a million distinct CDR3 sequences, roughly 40% of them seen just once. The chain carries TRBV6-5 and TRBJ2-5, with TRBD1 identical over 8 bases. The receptor's source is a woman between 18 and 30 years old in good health. The sample comprised blood. For the CDR3, the DNA is TGTGCCAGCAGTTACTTTGGAGCCCCGGGACAGGCCCAAGAGACCCAGTACTTC. Its translation: CASSYFGAPGQAQETQYF.